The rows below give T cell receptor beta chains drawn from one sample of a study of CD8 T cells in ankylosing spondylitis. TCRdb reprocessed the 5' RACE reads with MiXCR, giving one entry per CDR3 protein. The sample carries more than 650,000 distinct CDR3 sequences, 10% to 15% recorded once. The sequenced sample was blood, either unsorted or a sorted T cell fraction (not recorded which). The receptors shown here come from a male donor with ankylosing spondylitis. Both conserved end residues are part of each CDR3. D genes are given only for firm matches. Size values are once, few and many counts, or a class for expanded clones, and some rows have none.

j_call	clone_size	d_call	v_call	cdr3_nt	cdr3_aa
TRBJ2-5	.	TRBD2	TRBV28	TGTGCCAGCAGTTTGCGGGGGGGAGCAGAGACCCAGTACTTC	CASSLRGGAETQYF
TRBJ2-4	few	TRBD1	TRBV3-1	TGTGCCAGCAGCCAAGATGGGACAGAGAACATTCAGTACTTC	CASSQDGTENIQYF
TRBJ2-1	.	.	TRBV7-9	TGTGCCAGCAGCCCTCGTAATGGGTGGGGGGCGCAGTTCTTC	CASSPRNGWGAQFF
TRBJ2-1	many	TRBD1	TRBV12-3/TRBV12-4	TGTGCCAGCAGTTCTCCGGGACAGACGAACTGGGAGCAGTTCTTC	CASSSPGQTNWEQFF
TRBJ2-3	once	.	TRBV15	TGTGCCACCAGCACCCTGGAAAGAGGACGGACAGATACGCAGTATTTT	CATSTLERGRTDTQYF
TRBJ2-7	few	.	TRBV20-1	TGCAGTGCTCTCAGGACCATTAGCCTGTACGAGCAGTACTTC	CSALRTISLYEQYF
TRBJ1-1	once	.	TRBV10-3	TGTGCCATCAATCGCGTCCACAGTTCGAACACTGAAGCTTTCTTT	CAINRVHSSNTEAFF
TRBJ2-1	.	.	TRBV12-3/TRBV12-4	TGTGCCAGCAGATTAGCGGCCAGCTCCTACAATGAGCAGTTCTTC	CASRLAASSYNEQFF
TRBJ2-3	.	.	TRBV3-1	TGTGCCAGCCAGGGGTCAGATACGCAGTATTTT	CASQGSDTQYF
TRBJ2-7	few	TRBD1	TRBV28	TGTGCCAGCAGTTTCTTGACAGGGGGTTATCACGAGCAGTACTTC	CASSFLTGGYHEQYF
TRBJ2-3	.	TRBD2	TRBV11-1	TGTGCCAGCAGCTTAACCCCTGTGGCGGGAGGGCCGGAAGATACGCAGTATTTT	CASSLTPVAGGPEDTQYF
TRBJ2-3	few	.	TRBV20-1	TGCAGTGCTCGTCTTAGCGGAGCCAGGGATACGCAGTATTTT	CSARLSGARDTQYF
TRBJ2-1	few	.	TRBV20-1	TGCAGTGCTTCTCATTTAGCGGCGAGCTCCTACAATGAGCAGTTCTTC	CSASHLAASSYNEQFF
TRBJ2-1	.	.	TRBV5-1	TGCGCCAGCAGTTCGACGGGTAACTCCTACAATGAGCAGTTCTTC	CASSSTGNSYNEQFF
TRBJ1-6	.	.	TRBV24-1	TGTGCCACCAGTAAGAGGTTCGACTCACCCCTCCACTTT	CATSKRFDSPLHF
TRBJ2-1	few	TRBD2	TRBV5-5	TGTGCCAGCAGCTTGGTCGGGGGAGGGTTCTACAATGAGCAGTTCTTC	CASSLVGGGFYNEQFF
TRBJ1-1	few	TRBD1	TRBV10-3	TGTGCCATCAGTTTAACAGGGGACACTGAAGCTTTCTTT	CAISLTGDTEAFF
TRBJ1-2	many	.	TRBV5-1	TGCGCCAGCAGCTCGTACAGTGGAGGCGGATCTAACTATGGCTACACCTTC	CASSSYSGGGSNYGYTF
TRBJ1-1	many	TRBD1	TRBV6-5	TGTGCCAGCAGTTACTACGACAGGGAGGGCGAAGCTTTCTTT	CASSYYDREGEAFF
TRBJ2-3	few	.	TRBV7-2	TGTGCCAGCAGTTATCAAAGGGCCACAGATACGCAGTATTTT	CASSYQRATDTQYF
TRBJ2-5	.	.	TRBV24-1	TGTGCCACCAGTGATGTAGGGACTGAACGGGCCCAGTACTTC	CATSDVGTERAQYF
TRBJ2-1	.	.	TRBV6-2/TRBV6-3	TGTGCCAGCAGTTCCCTAGGGGGGCGTTCCTACAATGAGCAGTTCTTC	CASSSLGGRSYNEQFF
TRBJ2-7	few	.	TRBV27	TGTGCCAGCAGCTTCTTGCAAGCCTACGAGCAGTACTTC	CASSFLQAYEQYF
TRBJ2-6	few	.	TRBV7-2	TGTGCCAGCAGCTTAAGGGGCGGTACCTCTGGGGCCAACGTCCTGACTTTC	CASSLRGGTSGANVLTF
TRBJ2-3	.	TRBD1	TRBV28	TGTGCCAGCATGGTGGGACAGGGCACAGATACGCAGTATTTT	CASMVGQGTDTQYF
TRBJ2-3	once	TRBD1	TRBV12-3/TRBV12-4	TGTGCCAGCAGTTTATACAGGACAGGAGGCACAGATACGCAGTATTTT	CASSLYRTGGTDTQYF
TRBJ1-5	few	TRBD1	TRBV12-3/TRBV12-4	TGTGCCAGCAGTCCCGGGACAGACTATCAGCCCCAGCATTTT	CASSPGTDYQPQHF
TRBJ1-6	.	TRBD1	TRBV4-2	TGTGCCAGCAGCCAAGTACGGACAGGGAATTCACCCCTCCACTTT	CASSQVRTGNSPLHF
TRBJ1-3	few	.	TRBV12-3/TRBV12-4	TGTGCCAGCAGCCGTTGGGGAAACACCATATATTTT	CASSRWGNTIYF
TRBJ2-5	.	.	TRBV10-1	TGCGCCAGCAGTGAGTCGAGGCACGGCGGGGTCGAGGAGACCCAGTACTTC	CASSESRHGGVEETQYF
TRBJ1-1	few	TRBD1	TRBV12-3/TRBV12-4	TGTGCCAGCAGCCTACGACAGGGGTTGGCCACTGAAGCTTTCTTT	CASSLRQGLATEAFF
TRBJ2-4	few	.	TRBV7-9	TGTGCCAGCAGCTTAGTCAACCAAGACATTCAGTACTTC	CASSLVNQDIQYF
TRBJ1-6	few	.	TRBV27	TGTGCCAGCAGTCCGGTGGCCAGTTTTAATTCACCCCTCCACTTT	CASSPVASFNSPLHF
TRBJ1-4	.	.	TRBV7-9	TGTGCCAGCAGTTCATTAAGGGGACATAATGAAAAACTGTTTTTT	CASSSLRGHNEKLFF
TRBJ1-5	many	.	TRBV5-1	TGCGCCAGCAGCTTGGGTGCAGCGGCCGCCGGGATGCCCCAGCATTTT	CASSLGAAAAGMPQHF
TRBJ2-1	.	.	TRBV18	TGTGCCAGCTCAGTCTTAGATGAGCAGTTCTTC	CASSVLDEQFF
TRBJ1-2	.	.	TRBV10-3	TGTGCCACCCGGACCGACTATGGCTACACCTTC	CATRTDYGYTF
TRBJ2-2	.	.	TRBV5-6	TGTGCCAGCAGCTTCTCTTGGGGGAACACCGGGGAGCTGTTTTTT	CASSFSWGNTGELFF
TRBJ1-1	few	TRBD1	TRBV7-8	TGTGCCAGCAGCGACGCCGGGACAGTGAACACTGAAGCTTTCTTT	CASSDAGTVNTEAFF
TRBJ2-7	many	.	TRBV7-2	TGCGCCAGCAGCCTTTCTGGCGGTCGCTCCTACGAGCAGTACTTC	CASSLSGGRSYEQYF
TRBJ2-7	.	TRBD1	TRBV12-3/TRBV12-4	TGTGCCAGCAGCCCTCCGGGACAGGGTCTCTACGAGCAGTACTTC	CASSPPGQGLYEQYF
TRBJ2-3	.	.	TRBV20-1	TGCAGTGCTAGAGATGGCGCGGAGAGCACAGATACGCAGTATTTT	CSARDGAESTDTQYF
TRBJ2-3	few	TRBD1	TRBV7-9	TGTGCCAGCAGCTTAGGAACAGGGGGGATTGGCACAGATACGCAGTATTTT	CASSLGTGGIGTDTQYF
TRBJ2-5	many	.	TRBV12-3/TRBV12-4	TGTGCCAGCAGGCGACCGGCCCTCGGGACCCAGTACTTC	CASRRPALGTQYF
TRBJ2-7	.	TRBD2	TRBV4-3	TGCGCCAGCAGCCAAGTGGTAGGACTAGCGGGGGGCTACTACGAGCAGTACTTC	CASSQVVGLAGGYYEQYF
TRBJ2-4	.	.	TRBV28	TGTGCCAGCAGTTTAGGGCAGGTCCATATTCAGTACTTC	CASSLGQVHIQYF
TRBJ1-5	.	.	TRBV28	TGTGCCAGCAGTGCCCGCGCCCGGGTGGGCAATCAGCCCCAGCATTTT	CASSARARVGNQPQHF
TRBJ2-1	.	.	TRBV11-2	TGTGCCAGCAGCTCGAGTCTAGCGAGAAATGAGCAGTTCTTC	CASSSSLARNEQFF
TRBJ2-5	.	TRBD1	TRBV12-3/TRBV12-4	TGTGCCAGCAGTGTGGGGACAGGAGAGTTACAAGAGACCCAGTACTTC	CASSVGTGELQETQYF
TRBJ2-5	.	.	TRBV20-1	TGCAGTGCTGCCCGAGACAGAGTCCAAGAGACCCAGTACTTC	CSAARDRVQETQYF
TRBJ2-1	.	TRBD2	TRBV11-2	TGTGCCAGCAGCGAGCGGGAGTGGGCCTACAATGAGCAGTTCTTC	CASSEREWAYNEQFF
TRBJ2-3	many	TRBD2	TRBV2	TGTGCCAGCAGCGGGCCGCGGGGGTCAGATACGCAGTATTTT	CASSGPRGSDTQYF
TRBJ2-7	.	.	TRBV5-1	TGCGCCAGCGGCAGAGCGGGACAAGGGTTCTACGAGCAGTACTTC	CASGRAGQGFYEQYF
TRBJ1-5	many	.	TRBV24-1	TGTGCCACCAGTCGGGGTAGCAATCAGCCCCAGCATTTT	CATSRGSNQPQHF
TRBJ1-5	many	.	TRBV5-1	TGCGCCAGCAGCCCCCGGGGTCTCAATCAGCCCCAGCATTTT	CASSPRGLNQPQHF
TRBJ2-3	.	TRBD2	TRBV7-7	TGTGCTAGCAGCCGAGCGGGGGCCCACACAGATACGCAGTATTTT	CASSRAGAHTDTQYF